The rows below give T cell receptor beta chains drawn from one sample of a study of OX40 agonist ivuxolimab in advanced cancers. Produced via immunoSEQ multiplex PCR; TCRdb's table is partial and in-frame only. The sample has over 65,000 clones, approximately 80% seen once. Material: CD4+ or CD8+ T cells sorted from blood, obtained in a trial of the OX40 agonist ivuxolimab. These TCRs come from an adult with an advanced solid tumor such as melanoma, head and neck, liver or kidney cancer. Both conserved end residues are part of each CDR3.

v_call: TRBV2; j_call: TRBJ2-3; cdr3_aa: CASGPGTDTQYF
v_call: TRBV11-2; j_call: TRBJ1-1; cdr3_aa: CASSLAYYTEAFF
v_call: TRBV7-9; j_call: TRBJ1-2; cdr3_aa: CASSSGQGNYGYTF
v_call: TRBV28; j_call: TRBJ1-1; cdr3_aa: CASSDRGLNTEAFF
v_call: TRBV5-4; j_call: TRBJ2-5; cdr3_aa: CASSLEWVRETQYF
v_call: TRBV5-4; j_call: TRBJ2-6; cdr3_aa: CASSRDSSGANVLTF
v_call: TRBV19; j_call: TRBJ2-3; cdr3_aa: CASSIIQGRIDTQYF
v_call: TRBV18; j_call: TRBJ1-3; cdr3_aa: CASSPPGTGSSGNTIYF
v_call: TRBV7-9; j_call: TRBJ2-7; cdr3_aa: CASSLSGTGYEQYF
v_call: TRBV6-1; j_call: TRBJ1-5; cdr3_aa: CASSEYRAGNQPQHF
v_call: TRBV6-6; j_call: TRBJ1-1; cdr3_aa: CASSLRWNTEAFF
v_call: TRBV5-1; j_call: TRBJ2-5; cdr3_aa: CASSLAVWQGGQETQYF
v_call: TRBV28; j_call: TRBJ1-4; cdr3_aa: CASSFSGTVEKLFF
v_call: TRBV10-3; j_call: TRBJ2-7; cdr3_aa: CAISRTDSYEQYF
v_call: TRBV5-1; j_call: TRBJ2-3; cdr3_aa: CASGLAGPSTDTQYF
v_call: TRBV9; j_call: TRBJ2-5; cdr3_aa: CASSEGIAGADETQYF
v_call: TRBV4-1; j_call: TRBJ2-5; cdr3_aa: CASSAQGAGVETQYF
v_call: TRBV30; j_call: TRBJ1-2; cdr3_aa: CAWTGIQGYGYTF